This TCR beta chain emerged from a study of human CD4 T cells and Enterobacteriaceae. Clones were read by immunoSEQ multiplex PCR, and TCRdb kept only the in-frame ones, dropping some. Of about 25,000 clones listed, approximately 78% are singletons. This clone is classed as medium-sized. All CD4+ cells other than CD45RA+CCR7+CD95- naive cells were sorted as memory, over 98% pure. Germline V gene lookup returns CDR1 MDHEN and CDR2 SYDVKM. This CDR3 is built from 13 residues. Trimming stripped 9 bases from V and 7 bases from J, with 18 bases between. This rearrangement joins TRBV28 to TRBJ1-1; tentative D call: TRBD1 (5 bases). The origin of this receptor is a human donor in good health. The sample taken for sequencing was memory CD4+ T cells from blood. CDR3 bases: TGTGCCAGTGAAGGGGCGGCCGGGATTGAAGCTTTCTTT. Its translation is CASEGAAGIEAFF.